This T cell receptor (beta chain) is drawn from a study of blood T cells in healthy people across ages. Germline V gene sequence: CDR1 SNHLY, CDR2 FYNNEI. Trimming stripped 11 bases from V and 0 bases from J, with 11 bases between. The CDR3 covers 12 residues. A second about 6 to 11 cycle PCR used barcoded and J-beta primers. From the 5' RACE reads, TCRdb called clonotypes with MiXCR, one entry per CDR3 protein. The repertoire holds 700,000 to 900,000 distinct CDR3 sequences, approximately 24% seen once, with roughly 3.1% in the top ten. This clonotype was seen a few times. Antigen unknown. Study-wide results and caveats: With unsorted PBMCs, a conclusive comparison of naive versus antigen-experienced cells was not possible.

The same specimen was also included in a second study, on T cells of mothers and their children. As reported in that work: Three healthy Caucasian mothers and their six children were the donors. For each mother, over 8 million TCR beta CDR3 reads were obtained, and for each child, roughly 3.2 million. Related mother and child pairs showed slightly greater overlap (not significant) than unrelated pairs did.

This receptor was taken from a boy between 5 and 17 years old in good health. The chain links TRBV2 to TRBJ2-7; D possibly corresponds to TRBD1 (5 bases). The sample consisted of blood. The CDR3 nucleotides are TGTGCCGGATCCAGGGTCTCCTACGAGCAGTACTTC. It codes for CAGSRVSYEQYF. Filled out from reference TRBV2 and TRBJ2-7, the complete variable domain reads EPEVTQTPSHQVTQMGQEVILRCVPISNHLYFYWYRQILGQKVEFLVSFYNNEISEKSEIFDDQFSVERPDGSNFTLKIRSTKLEDSAMYFCAGSRVSYEQYFGPGTRLTVT.